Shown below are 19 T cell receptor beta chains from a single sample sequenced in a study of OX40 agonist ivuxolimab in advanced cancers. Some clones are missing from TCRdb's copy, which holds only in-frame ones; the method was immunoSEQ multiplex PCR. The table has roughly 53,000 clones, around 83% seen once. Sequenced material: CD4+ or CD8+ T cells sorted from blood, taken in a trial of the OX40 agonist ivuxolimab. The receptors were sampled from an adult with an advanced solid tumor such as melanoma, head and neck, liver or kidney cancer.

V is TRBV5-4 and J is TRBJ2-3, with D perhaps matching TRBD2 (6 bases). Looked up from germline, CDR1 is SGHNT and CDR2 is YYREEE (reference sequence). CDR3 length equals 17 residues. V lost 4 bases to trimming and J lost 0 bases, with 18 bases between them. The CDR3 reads CASSPNRRGVSTDTQYF. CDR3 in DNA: TGTGCCAGCAGCCCGAACCGGCGCGGGGTAAGCACAGATACGCAGTATTTT.

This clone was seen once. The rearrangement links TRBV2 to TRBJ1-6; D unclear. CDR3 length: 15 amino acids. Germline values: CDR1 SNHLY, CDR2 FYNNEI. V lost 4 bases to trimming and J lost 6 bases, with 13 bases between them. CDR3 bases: TGTGCCAGCAGTGTAGGGCCCGGAGGTAATTCACCCCTCCACTTT. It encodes CASSVGPGGNSPLHF.

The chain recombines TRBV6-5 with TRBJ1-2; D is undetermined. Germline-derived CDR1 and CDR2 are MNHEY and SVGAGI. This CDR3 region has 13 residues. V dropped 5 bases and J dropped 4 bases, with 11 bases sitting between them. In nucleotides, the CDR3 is TGTGCCAGCAGTGTGACCGACACCTATGGCTACACCTTC. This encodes CASSVTDTYGYTF.

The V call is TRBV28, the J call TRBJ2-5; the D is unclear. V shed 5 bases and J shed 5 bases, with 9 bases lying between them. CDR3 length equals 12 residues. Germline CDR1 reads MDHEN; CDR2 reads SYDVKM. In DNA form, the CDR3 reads TGTGCCAGCAGTCCCCAGGCGGAGACCCAGTACTTC. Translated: CASSPQAETQYF. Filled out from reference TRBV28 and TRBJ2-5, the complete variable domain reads DVKVTQSSRYLVKRTGEKVFLECVQDMDHENMFWYRQDPGLGLRLIYFSYDVKMKEKGDIPEGYSVSREKKERFSLILESASTNQTSMYLCASSPQAETQYFGPGTRLLVL.

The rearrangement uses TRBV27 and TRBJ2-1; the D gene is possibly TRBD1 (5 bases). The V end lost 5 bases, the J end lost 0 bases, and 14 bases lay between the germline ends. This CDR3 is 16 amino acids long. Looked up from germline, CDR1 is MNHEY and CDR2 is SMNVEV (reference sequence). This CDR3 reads CASSQRQTNSYNEQFF. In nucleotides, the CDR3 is TGTGCCAGCAGTCAACGACAGACCAACTCCTACAATGAGCAGTTCTTC.

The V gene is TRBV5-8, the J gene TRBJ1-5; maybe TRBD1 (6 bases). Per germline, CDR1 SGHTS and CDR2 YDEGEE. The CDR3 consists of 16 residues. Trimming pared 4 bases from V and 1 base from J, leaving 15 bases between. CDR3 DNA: TGTGCCAGCAGCCCCTGGGGGGGGGCGAGCAATCAGCCCCAGCATTTT. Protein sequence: CASSPWGGASNQPQHF.

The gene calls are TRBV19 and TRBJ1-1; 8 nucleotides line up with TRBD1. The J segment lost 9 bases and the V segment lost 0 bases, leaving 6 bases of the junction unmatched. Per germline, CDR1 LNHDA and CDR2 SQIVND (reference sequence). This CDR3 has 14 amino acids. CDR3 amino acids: CASSIDQQGAKAFF. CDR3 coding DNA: TGTGCCAGTAGTATAGACCAGCAGGGGGCTAAAGCTTTCTTT. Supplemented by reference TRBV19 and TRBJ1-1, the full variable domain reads DGGITQSPKYLFRKEGQNVTLSCEQNLNHDAMYWYRQDPGQGLRLIYYSQIVNDFQKGDIAEGYSVSREKKESFPLTVTSAQKNPTAFYLCASSIDQQGAKAFFGQGTRLTVV.

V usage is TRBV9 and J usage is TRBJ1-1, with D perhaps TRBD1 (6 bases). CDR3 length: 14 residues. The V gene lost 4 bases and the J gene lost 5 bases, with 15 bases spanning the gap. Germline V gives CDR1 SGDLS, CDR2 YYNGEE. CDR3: CASSPNAGATEAFF. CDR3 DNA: TGTGCCAGCAGCCCTAACGCGGGGGCAACTGAAGCTTTCTTT.

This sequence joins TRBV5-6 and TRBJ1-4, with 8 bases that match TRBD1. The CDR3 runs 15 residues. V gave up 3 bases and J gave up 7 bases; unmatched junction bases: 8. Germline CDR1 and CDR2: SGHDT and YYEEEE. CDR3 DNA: TGTGCCAGCAGCTGGGACAGGTCGACAGGTGAAAAACTGTTTTTT. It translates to CASSWDRSTGEKLFF. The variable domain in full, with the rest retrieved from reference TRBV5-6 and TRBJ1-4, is DAGVTQSPTHLIKTRGQQVTLRCSPKSGHDTVSWYQQALGQGPQFIFQYYEEEERQRGNFPDRFSGHQFPNYSSELNVNALLLGDSALYLCASSWDRSTGEKLFFGSGTQLSVL.

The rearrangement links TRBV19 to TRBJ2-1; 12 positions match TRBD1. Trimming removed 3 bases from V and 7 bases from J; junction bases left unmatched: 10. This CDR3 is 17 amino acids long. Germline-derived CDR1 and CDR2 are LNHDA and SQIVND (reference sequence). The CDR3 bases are TGTGCCAGTAGTATGACTGGGACAGGGGGCTATAGGAATGAGCAGTTCTTC. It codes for CASSMTGTGGYRNEQFF.

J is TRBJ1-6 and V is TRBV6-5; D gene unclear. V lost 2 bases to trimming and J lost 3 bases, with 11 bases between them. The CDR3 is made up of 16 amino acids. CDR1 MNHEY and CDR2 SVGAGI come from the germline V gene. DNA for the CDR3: TGTGCCAGCAGTTACCTCCGAGATTTCTATAATTCACCCCTCCACTTT. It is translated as CASSYLRDFYNSPLHF.

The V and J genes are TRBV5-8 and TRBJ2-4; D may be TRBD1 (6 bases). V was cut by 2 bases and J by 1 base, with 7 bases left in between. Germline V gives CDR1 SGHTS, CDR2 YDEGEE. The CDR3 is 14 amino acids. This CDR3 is CASSLRGAKNIQYF. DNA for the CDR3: TGTGCCAGCAGCTTAAGGGGGGCCAAAAACATTCAGTACTTC.

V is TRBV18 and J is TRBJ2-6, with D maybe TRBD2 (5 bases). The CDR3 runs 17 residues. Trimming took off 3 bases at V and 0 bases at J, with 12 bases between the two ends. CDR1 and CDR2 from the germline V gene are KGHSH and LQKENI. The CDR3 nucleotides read TGTGCCAGCTCACCGATGGAGGTCCACTCTGGGGCCAACGTCCTGACTTTC. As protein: CASSPMEVHSGANVLTF.

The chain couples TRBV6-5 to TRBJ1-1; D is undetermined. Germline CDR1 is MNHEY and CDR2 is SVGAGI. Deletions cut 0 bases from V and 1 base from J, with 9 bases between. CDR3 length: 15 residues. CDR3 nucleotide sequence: TGTGCCAGCAGTTACTCTGGCGGAGGGAACACTGAAGCTTTCTTT. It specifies CASSYSGGGNTEAFF.

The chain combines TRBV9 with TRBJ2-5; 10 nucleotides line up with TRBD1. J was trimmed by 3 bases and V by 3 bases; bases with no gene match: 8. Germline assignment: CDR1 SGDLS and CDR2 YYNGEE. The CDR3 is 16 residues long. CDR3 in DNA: TGTGCCAGCAGCGGCCCCGGGACAGGGGTGGAAGAGACCCAGTACTTC. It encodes CASSGPGTGVEETQYF.

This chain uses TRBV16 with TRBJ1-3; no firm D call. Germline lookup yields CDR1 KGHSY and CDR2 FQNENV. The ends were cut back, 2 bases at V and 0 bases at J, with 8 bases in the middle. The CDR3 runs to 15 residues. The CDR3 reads CASSQGRFSGNTIYF. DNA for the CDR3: TGTGCCAGCAGCCAAGGACGTTTCTCTGGAAACACCATATATTTT.

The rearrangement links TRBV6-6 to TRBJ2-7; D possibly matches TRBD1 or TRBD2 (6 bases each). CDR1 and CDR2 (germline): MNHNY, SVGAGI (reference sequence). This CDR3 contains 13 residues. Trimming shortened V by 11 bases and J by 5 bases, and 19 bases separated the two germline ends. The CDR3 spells CAGTRGGLHEQYF. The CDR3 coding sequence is TGTGCCGGCACCCGAGGGGGACTCCACGAGCAGTACTTC.

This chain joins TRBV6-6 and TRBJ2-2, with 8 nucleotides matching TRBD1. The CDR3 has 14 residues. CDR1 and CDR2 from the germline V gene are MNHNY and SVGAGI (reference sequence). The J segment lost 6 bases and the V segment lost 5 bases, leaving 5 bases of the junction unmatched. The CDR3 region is CASSTTGDAGELFF. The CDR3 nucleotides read TGTGCCAGCAGTACGACAGGGGACGCCGGGGAGCTGTTTTTT.

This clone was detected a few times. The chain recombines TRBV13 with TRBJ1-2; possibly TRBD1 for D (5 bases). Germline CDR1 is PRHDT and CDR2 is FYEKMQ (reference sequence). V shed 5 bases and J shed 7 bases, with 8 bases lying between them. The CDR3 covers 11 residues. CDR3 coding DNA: TGTGCCAGCAGCAGGGGTAGTGGCTACACCTTC. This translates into CASSRGSGYTF.